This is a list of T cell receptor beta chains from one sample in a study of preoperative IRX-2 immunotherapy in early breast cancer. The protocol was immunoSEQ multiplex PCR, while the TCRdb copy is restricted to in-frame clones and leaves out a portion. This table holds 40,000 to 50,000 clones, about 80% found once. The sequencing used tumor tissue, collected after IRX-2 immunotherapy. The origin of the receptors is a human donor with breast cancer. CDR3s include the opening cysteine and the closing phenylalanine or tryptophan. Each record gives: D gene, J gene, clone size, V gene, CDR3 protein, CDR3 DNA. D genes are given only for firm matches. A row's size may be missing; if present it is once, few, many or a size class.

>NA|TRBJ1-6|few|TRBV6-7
CASRLQQGMRDSPLHF
TGTGCCAGCAGGCTACAACAGGGTATGAGGGATTCACCCCTCCACTTT
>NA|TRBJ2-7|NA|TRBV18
CASSPIGPGTSYEQYF
TGTGCCAGCTCTCCCATTGGCCCCGGAACCTCCTACGAGCAGTACTTC
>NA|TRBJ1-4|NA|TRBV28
CASSSTGPEKLFF
TGTGCCAGCAGTTCAACAGGCCCCGAAAAACTGTTTTTT
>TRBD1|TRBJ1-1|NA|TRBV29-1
CSVEGGTGTGTEAFF
TGCAGCGTTGAAGGTGGGACAGGGACGGGGACTGAAGCTTTCTTT
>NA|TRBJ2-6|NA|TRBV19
CASKRGRGSSGANVLTF
TGTGCCAGTAAGCGGGGCAGGGGATCCTCTGGGGCCAACGTCCTGACTTTC
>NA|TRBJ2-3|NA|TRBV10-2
CASSESSGFTDTQYF
TGCGCCAGCAGTGAGTCCAGCGGATTCACAGATACGCAGTATTTT
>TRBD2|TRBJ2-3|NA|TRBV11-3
CASRTSGSTDTQYF
TGTGCCAGCAGGACTAGCGGAAGCACAGATACGCAGTATTTT
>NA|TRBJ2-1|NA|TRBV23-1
CASSWSPDNEQFF
TGCGCCAGCAGCTGGAGCCCGGACAATGAGCAGTTCTTC
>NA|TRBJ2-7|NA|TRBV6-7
CASSSQVEGAYEQYF
TGTGCCAGCAGTTCCCAGGTGGAGGGGGCATACGAGCAGTACTTC
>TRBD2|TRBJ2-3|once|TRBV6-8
CASSRGNTDTQYF
TGTGCCTCCTCGCGGGGGAACACAGATACGCAGTATTTT
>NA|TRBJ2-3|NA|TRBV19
CASSIRVTDTQYF
TGTGCCAGTAGTATTAGGGTGACAGATACGCAGTATTTT
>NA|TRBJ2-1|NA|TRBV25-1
CASSEWIGGEQFF
TGTGCCAGCAGTGAATGGATAGGGGGTGAGCAGTTCTTC
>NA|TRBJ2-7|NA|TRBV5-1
CASSLAGTRSYEQYF
TGCGCCAGCAGCTTGGCCGGGACACGTTCCTACGAGCAGTACTTC
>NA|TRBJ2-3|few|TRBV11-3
CASSFGRRFADTQYF
TGTGCCAGCAGCTTTGGGAGAAGGTTTGCAGATACGCAGTATTTT
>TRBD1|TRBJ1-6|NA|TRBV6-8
CASSYSVRTGYNSPLHF
TGTGCCAGCAGTTACTCGGTCAGGACAGGATATAATTCACCCCTCCACTTT
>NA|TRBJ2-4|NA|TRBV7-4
CASSSTSLAKNIQYF
TGTGCCAGCAGCTCAACTAGCCTAGCCAAAAACATTCAGTACTTC
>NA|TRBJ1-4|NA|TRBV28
CASSFGQSNEKLFF
TGTGCCAGCAGTTTTGGGCAGAGTAATGAAAAACTGTTTTTT
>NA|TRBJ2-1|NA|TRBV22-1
CASSKKAGTYNEQFF
TGTGCCAGCAGTAAAAAGGCGGGAACCTACAATGAGCAGTTCTTC
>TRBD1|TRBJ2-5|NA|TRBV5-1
CASSRQGRGQETQYF
TGCGCCAGCAGCCGACAGGGTCGGGGCCAAGAGACCCAGTACTTC
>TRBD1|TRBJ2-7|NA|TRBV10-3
CAISERDRGPYEQYF
TGTGCCATCAGTGAGCGGGACAGGGGCCCCTACGAGCAGTACTTC
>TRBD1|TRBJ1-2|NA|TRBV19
CASSTQTGMDGYTF
TGTGCCAGTAGTACGCAGACAGGGATGGATGGCTACACCTTC
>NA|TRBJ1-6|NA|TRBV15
CATSRGRAGHNSPLHF
TGTGCCACCAGCAGAGGACGAGCAGGCCATAATTCACCCCTCCACTTT
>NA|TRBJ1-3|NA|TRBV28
CASSLMVDSGNTIYF
TGTGCCAGCAGTTTGATGGTGGACTCTGGAAACACCATATATTTT
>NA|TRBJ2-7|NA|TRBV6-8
CASSPGGYEQYF
TGTGCCAGCAGTCCCGGGGGATACGAGCAGTACTTC
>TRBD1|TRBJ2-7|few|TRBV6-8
CASSYGTATYEQYF
TGTGCCAGCAGTTACGGGACAGCCACCTACGAGCAGTACTTC
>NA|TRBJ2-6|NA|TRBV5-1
CASSRGSGANVLTF
TGCGCCAGCAGCCGGGGCTCTGGGGCCAACGTCCTGACTTTC
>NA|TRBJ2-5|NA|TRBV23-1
CASSHQRVGGETQYF
TGCGCCAGCAGTCACCAGCGGGTGGGGGGAGAGACCCAGTACTTC
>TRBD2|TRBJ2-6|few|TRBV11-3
CASSLVVGSGSIAGANVLTF
TGTGCCAGCAGCTTGGTGGTAGGGAGCGGGAGTATTGCTGGGGCCAACGTCCTGACTTTC
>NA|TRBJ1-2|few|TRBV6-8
CASSYPTRGNYGYTF
TGTGCCAGCAGTTACCCCACCCGGGGGAACTATGGCTACACCTTC
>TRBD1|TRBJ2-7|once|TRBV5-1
CASGGTGPTYEQYF
TGCGCCAGCGGCGGGACAGGACCTACCTACGAGCAGTACTTC
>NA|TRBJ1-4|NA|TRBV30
CAWSVPTARGNEKLFF
TGTGCCTGGAGTGTACCAACAGCAAGGGGTAATGAAAAACTGTTTTTT
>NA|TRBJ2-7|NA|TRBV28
CASSRLTGSYEQYF
TGTGCCAGCAGCCGCCTGACGGGATCCTACGAGCAGTACTTC
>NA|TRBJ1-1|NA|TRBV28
CAGRSLNTEAFF
TGTGCCGGGCGGAGTTTGAACACTGAAGCTTTCTTT
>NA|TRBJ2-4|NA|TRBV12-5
CASNIGLNQYF
TGTGCCAGCAATATTGGACTGAATCAGTACTTC
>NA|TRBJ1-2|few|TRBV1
CASSQDIGTSNYGYTF
TGCGCCAGCAGCCAAGATATCGGGACTTCTAACTATGGCTACACCTTC
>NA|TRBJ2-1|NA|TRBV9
CASSKGLTINEQFF
TGTGCCAGCTCGAAGGGGCTAACAATCAATGAGCAGTTCTTC
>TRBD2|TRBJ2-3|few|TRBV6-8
CASILSGSRSDTQYF
TGTGCCAGCATTCTAAGCGGGAGTAGGTCAGATACGCAGTATTTT
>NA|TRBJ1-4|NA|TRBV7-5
CASSLVPGNEKLFF
TGTGCCAGCAGCTTGGTCCCTGGGAATGAAAAACTGTTTTTT
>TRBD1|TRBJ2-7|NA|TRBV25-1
CASSDRGQEDDEQYF
TGTGCCAGCAGTGACCGGGGACAGGAGGACGACGAGCAGTACTTC
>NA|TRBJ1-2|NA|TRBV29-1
CSVDSTARANYGYTF
TGCAGCGTTGATTCAACAGCACGAGCTAACTATGGCTACACCTTC
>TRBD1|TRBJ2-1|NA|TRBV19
CASSIGVRTGLSEQFF
TGTGCCAGTAGTATAGGAGTTAGGACAGGGTTAAGTGAGCAGTTCTTC
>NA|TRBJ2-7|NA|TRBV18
CASSPGLTIAYEQYF
TGTGCCAGCTCACCAGGACTTACGATTGCCTACGAGCAGTACTTC
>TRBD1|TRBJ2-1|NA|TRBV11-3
CASSLVRGQNEQFF
TGTGCCAGCAGCTTAGTCAGGGGGCAAAATGAGCAGTTCTTC
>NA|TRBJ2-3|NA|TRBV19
CASSTGDLYTDTQYF
TGTGCCAGTAGTACCGGGGACCTCTACACAGATACGCAGTATTTT
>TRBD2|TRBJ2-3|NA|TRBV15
CATSGLAGLAGERTDTQYF
TGTGCCACCAGCGGGCTAGCGGGACTAGCGGGGGAGCGTACAGATACGCAGTATTTT
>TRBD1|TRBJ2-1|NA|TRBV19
CASSDYNRGQQFF
TGTGCCAGTAGTGATTATAACAGGGGGCAGCAGTTCTTC
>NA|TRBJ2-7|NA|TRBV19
CASQSDTYEQYF
TGTGCCAGCCAATCGGACACCTACGAGCAGTACTTC
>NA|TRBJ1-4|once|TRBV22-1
CATKGKRQSLRELFF
TGTGCCACCAAGGGAAAGAGACAGAGCCTAAGGGAACTGTTTTTT